The source of this T cell receptor (beta chain) is a study of T cell responses to AZD1222 COVID-19 vaccine. Profiling relied on immunoSEQ multiplex PCR, and the TCRdb table lists in-frame clones only, not all of them. The table has approximately 130,000 clones, about 88% seen once. Trimming stripped 5 bases from V and 3 bases from J, with 17 bases between. In germline, CDR1 is LNHNV, CDR2 YYDKDF (reference sequence). The CDR3 contains 15 residues. This clone was counted only a few times. The specimen was peripheral blood, collected 28 days after the second AZD1222 dose. This chain joins TRBV15 and TRBJ2-7; no clear D. This clonotype originated in an adult who received the AZD1222 COVID-19 vaccine. The CDR3 nucleotides read TGTGCCACCAGCTTCCGGGCAGGAGAATTCTACGAGCAGTACTTC. Translating it yields CATSFRAGEFYEQYF.